The present TCR beta chain was sequenced within a study of identical twins. Only a few counts were recorded for this clonotype. The germline V gene encodes CDR1 LNHNV and CDR2 YYDKDF (reference sequence). V lost 5 bases and J lost 4; bases outside the gene matches: 7. The CDR3 runs 15 residues. MiXCR, run by TCRdb on the 5' RACE reads, gives a single entry per CDR3 protein. The sample yields hundreds of thousands of distinct CDR3 sequences, 7.5% seen once. The data were also submitted as part of a second study, on yellow fever vaccine responses in identical twins.

Sequenced sample: memory (CD45RO+) T cells sorted from blood. The source of this sequence is a young woman in good health. The V and J genes are TRBV15 and TRBJ2-2, with 7 bases matching TRBD1. The CDR3 sequence: CATSRRDRATGELFF. Here the CDR3 DNA reads TGTGCCACCAGCCGCCGGGACAGAGCCACCGGGGAGCTGTTTTTT.